This entry concerns a single T cell receptor beta chain. This receptor's antigen is unknown. It has no much larger one-base neighbor in the sample; base qualities were not kept. The data are from a study of cytotoxic CD8 clonotypes in ibrutinib-treated CLL (dated by TCRdb to 2020 to 2022). About the full investigation: The cohort had around twelve relapsed/refractory and approximately 15 treatment-naive patients; about 17 were IGHV unmutated. Responses were partial in about 25 patients and complete in 2; after median approximately 66 months follow-up, around 15 stayed in remission and roughly twelve progressed. Response samples were obtained after a median of around eleven months of treatment, with a range of roughly 6 to 40 months. An average of around 250,000 productive templates and 94,082 productive rearrangements was obtained per sample. Of the approximately 87 participants in the trial, roughly 26 had longitudinal samples available. Cryopreserved peripheral blood mononuclear cells were collected at three points: before therapy, at response, and at either sustained remission or disease progression.

For TCR beta library preparation, about 2.2 micrograms of genomic DNA was extracted from cryopreserved PBMCs. Longitudinal blood samples from CLL patients on ibrutinib monotherapy underwent high-throughput TCR beta sequencing. Patients were enrolled in a phase 2 open-label single-center ibrutinib monotherapy trial. The goal of deep resolution MiSeq sequencing was a depth between 1 in 1 million and 1 in 200,000 T cells, and coverage averaged 10x per clonotype. TCR beta libraries were generated with the immunoSEQ hsTCRB Kit. The original methods were these. The data were analyzed with ImmunoSEQ Analyzer and ImmunoSEQ Data Assistant, and V, D and J gene assignments followed IMGT definitions. Clonality, with values ranging from 0 to 1, was calculated as one minus the normalized Shannon entropy of productive rearrangement frequencies. Only overrepresented clonotypes making up at least 0.05% of the repertoire of each patient were included in the public clonotype analysis. Approximately 14 age-matched healthy donor repertoires from immuneACCESS served as clonality controls. Here the immuneACCESS table is served through TCRdb, limited to in-frame sequences with V and J called. Missing clones are a known gap in these copies; in checked studies unresolved V genes cover under half, and the rest lacks a known reason. The V and J calls and clone size are taken from that table; D and trimming were inferred from the DNA. This sample has over 20,000 clones in its table, and roughly 75% of those were observed once. Approximately 7.8% of the sample belongs to the ten largest clones.

V is pared back by 4 bases and J by 6 bases, with 20 bases lying between the germline termini. The cysteine opens and the phenylalanine closes a CDR3 of 16 amino acids. Only CDR3 DNA is held: 48 bases, read in frame from base 1. The germline V gene encodes CDR1 SGHRS and CDR2 YFSETQ. Here is what the overall study found, with its caveats: Clonality rose at ibrutinib response, remained stable during sustained remission, and dropped back toward baseline at progression. Lymph node repertoires were not examined, and the timing of sampling was not matched between patients in sustained remission and those whose disease progressed. Public clonotypes were rare and either shrank or stayed stable during treatment, and the rise in clonality at ibrutinib response reflected expansion of private clonotypes. Baseline clonality was found to be higher than that of age-matched healthy donors and was strongly correlated with circulating CD8+ T-cell counts.

This TCR was sampled from a human donor with chronic lymphocytic leukemia. This specimen was PBMCs, taken before ibrutinib treatment. Rearrangement joined TRBV5-1 to TRBJ1-5; TRBD1 is perhaps the D gene, given 6 matching bases. CDR3 region: CASSRPRQGLSQPQHF. The DNA reads as follows: TGCGCCAGCAGCCGACCGAGGCAGGGGCTCTCTCAGCCCCAGCATTTT.